One and the same sample provided the 9 T cell receptor beta chains below, sequenced in a study of CD8+ T cells in alopecia areata. The authors extracted RNA and reverse transcribed it into cDNA as the sequencing template. The assay was immunoSEQ multiplex PCR, and TCRdb's table has in-frame clones only and misses some. The sample has roughly 100,000 clones, 55% seen once. The specimen was CD4+ T cells sorted from blood. All receptors derive from a human donor in good health.

This clone was counted between two and nine times. The chain joins TRBV7-9 to TRBJ2-7; 7 positions match TRBD1. CDR3 length equals 14 residues. The V gene end was trimmed by 5 bases and the J gene end by 0 bases; junction bases not matched to a gene: 4. Germline values: CDR1 SEHNR, CDR2 FQNEAQ (reference sequence). This chain's CDR3 is CASSRGQASYEQYF. For the CDR3, the DNA is TGTGCCAGCAGCCGCGGACAGGCCTCCTACGAGCAGTACTTC.

The rearrangement links TRBV18 to TRBJ2-7, with D perhaps TRBD1 (5 bases). Germline lookup yields CDR1 KGHSH and CDR2 LQKENI. This CDR3 has 13 amino acids. Trimming shortened V by 4 bases and J by 3 bases, and 10 bases separated the two germline ends. The CDR3 coding sequence is TGTGCCAGCTCACTACAGGAAAGCTACGAGCAGTACTTC. Protein sequence: CASSLQESYEQYF.

For this clone: This sample also contains other DNA sequences that code for the same CDR3. The chain joins TRBV6-5 to TRBJ2-3; 9 bases match TRBD1. The CDR3 has 13 residues. Germline V CDR1 and CDR2: MNHEY, SVGAGI. J was trimmed by 6 bases and V by 6 bases; bases with no gene match: 4. The CDR3 loop is CASSLQGADTQYF. CDR3 DNA: TGTGCCAGCAGCCTACAGGGGGCGGATACGCAGTATTTT.

The chain couples TRBV29-1 to TRBJ1-1; 8 bases agree with TRBD1. Trimming at V came to 5 bases and at J to 1 base, leaving 6 bases not matched to a gene. The germline V gene encodes CDR1 SQVTM and CDR2 ANQGSEA. The CDR3 covers 14 residues. The CDR3, as DNA: TGCAGCGTTCACCACGGGACAGGGAACACTGAAGCTTTCTTT. Protein: CSVHHGTGNTEAFF. Full variable domain (rest looked up from reference TRBV29-1 and TRBJ1-1): SAVISQKPSRDICQRGTSLTIQCQVDSQVTMMFWYRQQPGQSLTLIATANQGSEATYESGFVIDKFPISRPNLTFSTLTVSNMSPEDSSIYLCSVHHGTGNTEAFFGQGTRLTVV.

V usage is TRBV29-1 and J usage is TRBJ2-6, with D uncertain. Per germline, CDR1 SQVTM and CDR2 ANQGSEA. CDR3 length equals 14 residues. V lost 3 bases and J 0 bases, leaving 6 bases between the germline ends. CDR3 sequence reads: CSVDADSGANVLTF. DNA for the CDR3: TGCAGCGTTGACGCAGACTCTGGGGCCAACGTCCTGACTTTC.

This clone has only a few counts. The chain joins TRBV7-9 to TRBJ2-5, with unresolved D. The CDR3 has 14 amino acids. CDR1 and CDR2 (germline): SEHNR, FQNEAQ (reference sequence). Trimming stripped 1 base from V and 5 bases from J, with 11 bases between. The CDR3 DNA reads TGTGCCAGCAGCTTAGGAACGCTCGCTGAGACCCAGTACTTC. It yields the protein CASSLGTLAETQYF.

The chain recombines TRBV5-6 with TRBJ1-1; perhaps TRBD1 as D (5 bases). The CDR3 covers 15 residues. CDR1 is SGHDT, CDR2 YYEEEE, per germline. V was shortened by 2 bases and J by 1 base, with 12 bases between the two germline ends. The CDR3 loop is CASSFGDDRNTEAFF. The CDR3 region has the DNA TGTGCCAGCAGCTTCGGGGACGATCGGAACACTGAAGCTTTCTTT.

The V call is TRBV11-2, the J call TRBJ2-7, with D possibly called TRBD1 or TRBD2 (5 bases each). V lost 3 bases, J lost 0 bases, and 21 bases lay in between. CDR1 and CDR2 (germline): SGHAT, FQNNGV. The CDR3 runs to 18 residues. In DNA, the CDR3 is TGTGCCAGCAGCTTTCGTATAACCGGGACGACTACCTCCTACGAGCAGTACTTC. This gives the protein CASSFRITGTTTSYEQYF.

The chain has TRBV4-1 and TRBJ1-4; D is unresolved. V shed 1 base and J shed 7 bases, with 7 bases lying between them. Germline CDR1 is MGHRA and CDR2 is YSYEKL. The CDR3 is 13 amino acids. CDR3 amino acids: CASSQARIEKLFF. As DNA, the CDR3 is TGCGCCAGCAGCCAAGCCAGAATTGAAAAACTGTTTTTT.